Shown below are 27 T cell receptor beta chains from a single sample sequenced in a study of shared clonotypes between healthy human individuals. TCRdb keeps only in-frame clones here, not all; method: immunoSEQ multiplex PCR. The sample has about 2,500,000 clones; approximately 90% are singletons. The sample consisted of naive CD4+ T cells sorted from blood. Subset defined: CD45RA+ positively selected. The receptor set was obtained from a man between 18 and 29 years old in good health.

The chain recombines TRBV11-2 with TRBJ2-3, with TRBD2 identical over 7 bases. The junction had 3 bases not matched to a gene; V was cut back by 1 base and J by 2 bases. Germline lookup yields CDR1 SGHAT and CDR2 FQNNGV. The CDR3 spans 15 residues. The CDR3, as DNA: TGTGCCAGCAGCTTAGGAGGGACTACCACAGATACGCAGTATTTT. Amino acids: CASSLGGTTTDTQYF. Full variable domain (remainder filled in from reference TRBV11-2 and TRBJ2-3): EAGVAQSPRYKIIEKRQSVAFWCNPISGHATLYWYQQILGQGPKLLIQFQNNGVVDDSQLPKDRFSAERLKGVDSTLKIQPAKLEDSAVYLCASSLGGTTTDTQYFGPGTRLTVL.

The rearrangement uses TRBV7-9 and TRBJ2-3, with TRBD1 matching over 7 bases. Germline V gene data show CDR1 as SEHNR and CDR2 as FQNEAQ (reference sequence). V shed 3 bases, J shed 0 bases, and the junction held 6 bases outside the gene matches. This CDR3 has 16 amino acids. DNA for the CDR3: TGTGCCAGCAGCTTGGCGACAGGGCCTAGCACAGATACGCAGTATTTT. Translation gives CASSLATGPSTDTQYF.

V gene TRBV4-1 combines with J gene TRBJ2-1, with D possibly being TRBD2 (6 bases). Looked up from germline, CDR1 is MGHRA and CDR2 is YSYEKL. This CDR3 is 16 amino acids long. V was cut by 2 bases and J by 3 bases, with 14 bases left in between. CDR3 sequence: CASSQPGTSLYNEQFF. Written as DNA, the CDR3 is TGCGCCAGCAGCCAACCCGGGACTTCCCTCTACAATGAGCAGTTCTTC.

The V and J genes are TRBV9 and TRBJ2-5, with 8 bases that match TRBD1. The ends lost 1 base at V and 4 bases at J; junction bases unmatched: 6. Per the germline V gene, CDR1 is SGDLS and CDR2 is YYNGEE. The length of the CDR3 is 15 residues. CDR3 in DNA: TGTGCCAGCAGCGTATCGCAGGGGGCAAGAGAGACCCAGTACTTC. It encodes CASSVSQGARETQYF. The full variable domain, in which reference TRBV9 and TRBJ2-5 provide the parts outside the CDR3, is DSGVTQTPKHLITATGQRVTLRCSPRSGDLSVYWYQQSLDQGLQFLIQYYNGEERAKGNILERFSAQQFPDLHSELNLSSLELGDSALYFCASSVSQGARETQYFGPGTRLLVL.

The chain links TRBV2 to TRBJ1-4; 8 nucleotides align to TRBD1. Germline loops: CDR1 SNHLY, CDR2 FYNNEI. The V and J ends lost 8 bases and 11 bases, in that order; junction bases with no gene match: 10. This CDR3 is 13 amino acids long. The CDR3 region is CASVGQGGEKLFF. CDR3 DNA sequence: TGTGCCAGCGTCGGACAGGGAGGAGAGAAACTGTTTTTT.

This sequence joins TRBV9 and TRBJ2-5, with D hard to call. The CDR3 has 14 amino acids. The ends were cut back, 4 bases at V and 5 bases at J, with 15 bases in the middle. The germline V gene has CDR1 SGDLS and CDR2 YYNGEE. The CDR3 loop reads CASSPFGPRETQYF. CDR3 DNA: TGTGCCAGCAGCCCCTTCGGCCCAAGGGAGACCCAGTACTTC. The full variable domain, completed using reference TRBV9 and TRBJ2-5, is DSGVTQTPKHLITATGQRVTLRCSPRSGDLSVYWYQQSLDQGLQFLIQYYNGEERAKGNILERFSAQQFPDLHSELNLSSLELGDSALYFCASSPFGPRETQYFGPGTRLLVL.

The gene calls are TRBV10-3 and TRBJ2-5, with 7 bases aligning to TRBD2. The CDR3 loop spans 14 amino acids. Trimming cost V 7 bases and J 2 bases; bases outside gene matches: 7. CDR1 and CDR2 (germline): ENHRY, SYGVKD. The CDR3 is CAINPKRGQETQYF. The CDR3 DNA reads as TGTGCCATCAACCCCAAGCGGGGACAAGAGACCCAGTACTTC.

This chain joins TRBV5-1 and TRBJ1-5; D uncertain. V lost 5 bases and J lost 3, with 9 bases in between. From germline, CDR1 is SGHRS and CDR2 YFSETQ. This CDR3 has 13 amino acids. The CDR3 DNA sequence: TGCGCCAGCAGAATCAATGACAATCAGCCCCAGCATTTT. This translates into CASRINDNQPQHF.

The rearrangement links TRBV19 to TRBJ2-3, with TRBD1 matching 10 bases. This CDR3 contains 14 residues. Germline loops: CDR1 LNHDA, CDR2 SQIVND (reference sequence). J was trimmed by 2 bases and V by 11 bases; bases with no gene match: 7. The CDR3 DNA reads TGTGCCTGCTCGGGACAGGGGAACACAGATACGCAGTATTTT. Translated, it gives CACSGQGNTDTQYF.

The chain uses TRBV7-9 and TRBJ1-6; 8 bases align to TRBD1. The length of the CDR3 is 16 residues. Germline V gives CDR1 SEHNR, CDR2 FQNEAQ (reference sequence). Trimming at V came to 3 bases and at J to 8 bases, leaving 9 bases not matched to a gene. The CDR3 is CASSFQGARGHSPLHF. CDR3 in DNA: TGTGCCAGCAGCTTTCAAGGGGCCAGGGGGCATTCACCCCTCCACTTT. Full variable domain (rest looked up from reference TRBV7-9 and TRBJ1-6): DTGVSQNPRHKITKRGQNVTFRCDPISEHNRLYWYRQTLGQGPEFLTYFQNEAQLEKSRLLSDRFSAERPKGSFSTLEIQRTEQGDSAMYLCASSFQGARGHSPLHFGNGTRLTVT.

With regard to this clone: The sample holds other DNA sequences that translate to the same CDR3. The chain links TRBV19 to TRBJ2-2; perhaps TRBD1 as D (5 bases). The germline V gene has CDR1 LNHDA and CDR2 SQIVND (reference sequence). V lost 6 bases and J lost 0, with 8 bases in between. This CDR3 is 14 amino acids long. The CDR3 coding sequence is TGTGCCAGTAGGGGGCTCGCGAACACCGGGGAGCTGTTTTTT. Amino acid sequence: CASRGLANTGELFF.

V and J are TRBV6-6 and TRBJ2-4; 10 bases map to TRBD1. Germline V gene data show CDR1 as MNHNY and CDR2 as SVGAGI (reference sequence). The trim removed 7 bases at V and 15 bases at J, leaving 12 bases unmatched. The CDR3 covers 13 residues. This chain's CDR3 is CASTSRDRGIGYF. CDR3 bases: TGTGCCAGCACTTCCCGGGACAGGGGAATCGGGTACTTC.

On this clone: Different DNA sequences within this sample yield the same CDR3. The V gene is TRBV18, the J gene TRBJ1-1; D remains ambiguous. V shed 3 bases and J shed 0 bases, with 8 bases lying between them. The CDR3 spans 14 residues. In germline, CDR1 is KGHSH, CDR2 LQKENI. The CDR3: CASSPAAMNTEAFF. CDR3 nucleotides: TGTGCCAGCTCACCGGCGGCCATGAACACTGAAGCTTTCTTT.

The chain's CDR3 is CAWSVIYRTSGRDYEQYF. The CDR3 nucleotides are TGTGCCTGGAGTGTAATTTATAGGACTAGCGGGAGGGACTACGAGCAGTACTTC. V usage is TRBV30 and J usage is TRBJ2-7, with 15 bases identical to TRBD2. Trimming at V came to 0 bases and at J to 3 bases, leaving 9 bases not matched to a gene. The CDR3 is made up of 18 amino acids. Germline assignment: CDR1 GTSNPN and CDR2 SVGIG (reference sequence).

The chain couples TRBV5-5 to TRBJ2-7, with D perhaps matching TRBD1 or TRBD2 (6 bases each). V was pared by 2 bases and J by 3 bases, with 15 bases between. The CDR3 runs to 15 residues. The V gene's germline CDR1 is SGHKS and CDR2 YYEKEE (reference sequence). The CDR3 spells CASSFGVGGGYEQYF. CDR3 sequence (DNA): TGTGCCAGCAGCTTTGGTGTGGGGGGCGGCTACGAGCAGTACTTC.

V usage is TRBV6-5 and J usage is TRBJ2-7, with D possibly matching TRBD2 (6 bases). The CDR3 is made up of 14 amino acids. In germline, CDR1 is MNHEY, CDR2 SVGAGI. V was clipped by 5 bases and J by 7 bases, with 18 bases between them. CDR3 sequence: CASSTRRGFLEQYF. DNA of the CDR3: TGTGCCAGCAGTACCCGGAGGGGTTTCTTGGAGCAGTACTTC.

This clone is a singleton in its sample. The rearrangement uses TRBV6-1 and TRBJ1-5; no firm D call. This CDR3 has 14 residues. V lost 7 bases to trimming and J lost 4 bases, with 14 bases between them. From germline, CDR1 is MNHNS and CDR2 SASEGT. The CDR3 region is CASKSGTLNQPQHF. DNA for the CDR3: TGTGCCAGCAAGTCCGGTACATTAAATCAGCCCCAGCATTTT.

J is TRBJ1-2 and V is TRBV16, with TRBD1 as a possible D gene (6 bases). CDR3 length: 15 amino acids. Germline V gene lookup returns CDR1 KGHSY and CDR2 FQNENV. V dropped 0 bases and J dropped 8 bases, with 16 bases sitting between them. The CDR3 is CASSQSSGQYQGYTF. CDR3 DNA: TGTGCCAGCAGCCAATCCTCTGGACAGTATCAGGGCTACACCTTC. The full variable domain, completed using reference TRBV16 and TRBJ1-2, is GEEVAQTPKHLVRGEGQKAKLYCAPIKGHSYVFWYQQVLKNEFKFLISFQNENVFDETGMPKERFSAKCLPNSPCSLEIQATKLEDSAVYFCASSQSSGQYQGYTFGSGTRLTVV.

This rearrangement joins TRBV5-1 to TRBJ2-5, with a weak D call TRBD1 (5 bases). V shed 0 bases and J shed 1 base, with 7 bases lying between them. CDR3 length equals 14 residues. The germline CDR1 and CDR2 sequences are SGHRS and YFSETQ. CDR3 DNA sequence: TGCGCCAGCAGCTTGGGACAGACCCAAGAGACCCAGTACTTC. Amino acid sequence: CASSLGQTQETQYF.

The chain uses TRBV18 and TRBJ1-1, with 7 bases identical to TRBD1. The CDR3 runs 15 residues. J lost 2 bases, V lost 6 bases, and 9 bases had no gene match. Germline CDR1 KGHSH, CDR2 LQKENI. CDR3 sequence (DNA): TGTGCCAGCTCTGAAAGACAGGGACAAAACACTGAAGCTTTCTTT. This encodes CASSERQGQNTEAFF.

The genes are TRBV5-6 and TRBJ1-5; 9 nucleotides agree with TRBD1. Per the germline V gene, CDR1 is SGHDT and CDR2 is YYEEEE. The CDR3 runs 14 residues. V was clipped by 3 bases and J by 5 bases; unmatched bases: 3. CDR3 protein: CASSSGQGYQPQHF. The CDR3 region has the DNA TGTGCCAGCAGCTCCGGACAGGGGTATCAGCCCCAGCATTTT.

This chain connects TRBV15 to TRBJ2-7, with D unclear. With 0 bases removed from V and 5 bases from J, the gap between germline ends came to 14 bases. Germline CDR1 is LNHNV and CDR2 is YYDKDF (reference sequence). This CDR3 comprises 15 residues. The CDR3 here is CATSRDIGFGNEQYF. The CDR3 coding sequence is TGTGCCACCAGCAGAGATATCGGATTCGGAAACGAGCAGTACTTC.

The chain uses TRBV2 and TRBJ1-5; D remains ambiguous. Germline CDR1 and CDR2: SNHLY and FYNNEI. Trimming pared 8 bases from V and 5 bases from J, leaving 7 bases between. The CDR3 has 11 amino acids. In nucleotides, the CDR3 is TGTGCCAGCTTGGAGGATCAGCCCCAGCATTTT. Protein: CASLEDQPQHF.

This clone showed up just once. This chain joins TRBV10-3 and TRBJ1-1, with D maybe TRBD1 (5 bases). The CDR3 has 16 amino acids. The germline gives CDR1 ENHRY, CDR2 SYGVKD. Trimming left V 0 bases short and J 4 bases short, with 15 bases between. CDR3 protein: CAISESDRTQGTEAFF. CDR3 DNA sequence: TGTGCCATCAGTGAGTCGGACCGGACCCAGGGCACTGAAGCTTTCTTT.

This chain connects TRBV5-4 to TRBJ1-2, with D unclear. This CDR3 spans 12 amino acids. The V gene's germline CDR1 is SGHNT and CDR2 YYREEE (reference sequence). The V end was cut by 4 bases, the J end by 8 bases, with 12 bases between. Here the CDR3 reads CASSIWTEGYTF. The CDR3 DNA follows: TGTGCCAGCAGCATATGGACGGAGGGCTACACCTTC.

This chain links TRBV18 with TRBJ2-7; a possible D gene is TRBD2 (6 bases). The CDR3 totals 17 residues. The V gene lost 3 bases and the J gene lost 7 bases, with 25 bases spanning the gap. CDR1 and CDR2 from the germline V gene are KGHSH and LQKENI. Written as DNA, the CDR3 is TGTGCCAGCTCACCTTCCGGGAGTATGATAAGTTACGAAGAGCAGTACTTC. The encoded protein is CASSPSGSMISYEEQYF.

The J gene is TRBJ1-1, the V gene TRBV5-1; D is possibly TRBD1 (5 bases). Looked up from germline, CDR1 is SGHRS and CDR2 is YFSETQ. The ends were cut back, 4 bases at V and 2 bases at J, with 12 bases in the middle. The CDR3 has 14 amino acids. CDR3 in DNA: TGCGCCAGCAGCGGGGGGACGGTAAACACTGAAGCTTTCTTT. Translation: CASSGGTVNTEAFF. Full variable domain (rest looked up from reference TRBV5-1 and TRBJ1-1): KAGVTQTPRYLIKTRGQQVTLSCSPISGHRSVSWYQQTPGQGLQFLFEYFSETQRNKGNFPGRFSGRQFSNSRSEMNVSTLELGDSALYLCASSGGTVNTEAFFGQGTRLTVV.